This TCR beta chain was identified during a study of blood T cell repertoires in COVID-19. For the study at large: Samples came from the United States, Italy and Spain, spanning acute and convalescent COVID-19. PBMCs, B-cell-depleted T cells, or T cells were the source of the cDNA or gDNA that made up the material.

The CDR3 loop spans 16 amino acids. Per germline, CDR1 MNHEY and CDR2 SVGAGI. Germline trimming cut 2 bases from V and 5 bases from J; bases unmatched to any gene: 6. The data were produced by immunoSEQ multiplex PCR, yet TCRdb's version contains in-frame clones alone and is incomplete. Of approximately 110,000 clones detected, 85% appear once; the ten largest clones hold 4.1%. Sample: peripheral blood. This chain joins TRBV6-5 and TRBJ1-6, with 7 bases identical to TRBD1. This sequence was found in a man in his forties or fifties with acute or convalescent COVID-19. The CDR3 nucleotides read TGTGCCAGCAGTTACACGACAGGGATCAATAATTCACCCCTCCACTTT. Translated: CASSYTTGINNSPLHF.